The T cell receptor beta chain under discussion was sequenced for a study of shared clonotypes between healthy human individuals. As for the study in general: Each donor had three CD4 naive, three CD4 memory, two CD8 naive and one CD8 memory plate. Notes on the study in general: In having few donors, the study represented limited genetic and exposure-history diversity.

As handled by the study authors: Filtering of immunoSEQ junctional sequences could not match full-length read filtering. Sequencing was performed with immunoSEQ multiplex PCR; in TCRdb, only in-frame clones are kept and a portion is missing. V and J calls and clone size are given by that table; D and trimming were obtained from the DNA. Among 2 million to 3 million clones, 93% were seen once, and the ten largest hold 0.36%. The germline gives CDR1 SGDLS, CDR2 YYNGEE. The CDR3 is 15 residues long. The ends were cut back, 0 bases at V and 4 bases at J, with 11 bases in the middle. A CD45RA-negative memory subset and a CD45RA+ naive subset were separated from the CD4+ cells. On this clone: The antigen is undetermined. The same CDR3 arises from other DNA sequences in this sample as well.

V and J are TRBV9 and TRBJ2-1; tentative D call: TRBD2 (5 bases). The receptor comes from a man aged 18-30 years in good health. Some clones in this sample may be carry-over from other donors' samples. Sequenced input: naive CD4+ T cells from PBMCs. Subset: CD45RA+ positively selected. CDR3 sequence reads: CASSVVSGTYNEQFF. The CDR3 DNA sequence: TGTGCCAGCAGCGTAGTGAGCGGTACTTACAATGAGCAGTTCTTC.